The 10 T cell receptor beta chains given below trace back to one sample, sequenced in a study of T cells after yellow fever vaccination. TCRdb re-called the 5' RACE reads through MiXCR, storing one row per CDR3 protein. This sample yields under 700,000 distinct CDR3 sequences, of which around a sixth are seen a single time; 15% to 20% belongs to the top ten. The sequenced sample was PBMCs, obtained roughly 5 days after the first yellow fever vaccination. These receptors were taken from a man aged 18 to 30 who received the YFV17D yellow fever vaccine.

This rearrangement joins TRBV5-1 to TRBJ2-7; D is perhaps TRBD1 or TRBD2 (5 bases each). V was clipped by 4 bases and J by 4 bases, with 12 bases between them. CDR3 length equals 13 residues. Per the germline V gene, CDR1 is SGHRS and CDR2 is YFSETQ. CDR3 sequence reads: CASSREGIYEQYF. CDR3 DNA: TGCGCCAGCAGCCGAGAGGGGATTTACGAGCAGTACTTC.

This clonotype was found a few times. The chain uses TRBV2 and TRBJ2-5; no clear D gene. Germline loops: CDR1 SNHLY, CDR2 FYNNEI. V gave up 9 bases and J gave up 1 base, with 15 bases separating them. The CDR3 runs 14 residues. CDR3 coding DNA: TGTGCCAGTGGGCCCAGACCAACCCAAGAGACCCAGTACTTC. Translation gives CASGPRPTQETQYF. Combining the CDR3 with reference TRBV2 and TRBJ2-5 gives the whole variable domain EPEVTQTPSHQVTQMGQEVILRCVPISNHLYFYWYRQILGQKVEFLVSFYNNEISEKSEIFDDQFSVERPDGSNFTLKIRSTKLEDSAMYFCASGPRPTQETQYFGPGTRLLVL.

The DNA for the CDR3 is TGTGCCAGCAGCTCACCAGGGGGTGGGGGCTATGGCTACACCTTC. Translating gives CASSSPGGGGYGYTF. The V call is TRBV7-2, the J call TRBJ1-2, with TRBD1 matching 7 bases. CDR1 SGHTA and CDR2 FQGNSA come from the germline V gene. There are 15 residues in the CDR3. V shed 4 bases, J shed 4 bases, and the junction held 9 bases outside the gene matches.

The chain carries TRBV3-1 and TRBJ2-7; a weak D match, TRBD2 (6 bases). The germline V gene encodes CDR1 LGHDT and CDR2 YNNKEL (reference sequence). V gave up 4 bases and J gave up 1 base, with 11 bases separating them. The length of the CDR3 is 14 residues. In nucleotides, the CDR3 is TGTGCCAGCAGCCGAGGCCGGGGGTCCTACGAGCAGTACTTC. Protein sequence: CASSRGRGSYEQYF.

In this sample, this clonotype turned up a few times. This chain connects TRBV19 to TRBJ2-1, with D possibly being TRBD1 (6 bases). CDR3 length equals 14 residues. V lost 7 bases, J lost 4 bases, and 14 bases lay in between. CDR1 and CDR2 (germline): LNHDA, SQIVND (reference sequence). The CDR3 reads CASTRATGYNEQFF. For the CDR3, the DNA is TGTGCCAGTACTAGGGCTACAGGGTACAATGAGCAGTTCTTC.

CDR3 protein: CASSFRRWEVDIQYF. The CDR3 nucleotides read TGTGCCAGCAGTTTCCGTCGGTGGGAGGTGGACATTCAGTACTTC. The chain has TRBV12-3 or TRBV12-4 and TRBJ2-4, with D possibly being TRBD2 (6 bases). Trimming left V 3 bases short and J 8 bases short, with 17 bases between. The CDR3 consists of 15 residues.

The chain uses TRBV18 and TRBJ1-1; D not certain. The CDR3 extends over 14 amino acids. Germline V CDR1 and CDR2: KGHSH, LQKENI. The V gene lost 8 bases and the J gene lost 8 bases, with 21 bases spanning the gap. CDR3 amino acids: CASTLHPDILEAFF. The DNA for the CDR3 is TGTGCCAGCACTCTACATCCAGATATCCTAGAAGCTTTCTTT.

This clonotype was picked up a small number of times. The chain recombines TRBV7-9 with TRBJ1-1; D might be TRBD1 (5 bases). Trimming cost V 6 bases and J 4 bases, with 9 bases left between them. Germline V gene data show CDR1 as SEHNR and CDR2 as FQNEAQ (reference sequence). This CDR3 is 12 amino acids long. CDR3 DNA sequence: TGTGCCAGCAGGGGGGACGGCACTGAAGCTTTCTTT. It encodes CASRGDGTEAFF.

This clonotype was seen a few times. The chain carries TRBV12-3 or TRBV12-4 and TRBJ2-5; 8 bases align to TRBD2. This CDR3 comprises 14 residues. V dropped 6 bases and J dropped 5; count of bases not matched to a gene: 8. The CDR3 DNA reads TGTGCCAGCAGCACCGGGACTAGTAGGGAGACCCAGTACTTC. Translating gives CASSTGTSRETQYF.

J is TRBJ1-2 and V is TRBV5-6; TRBD1 aligns across 10 bases. There are 15 residues in the CDR3. Trimming cost V 2 bases and J 3 bases; bases outside gene matches: 4. Germline-derived CDR1 and CDR2 are SGHDT and YYEEEE. This CDR3 is CASSLSGTGDYGYTF. The CDR3 nucleotides read TGTGCCAGCAGCTTATCCGGGACAGGGGACTATGGCTACACCTTC.